This passage covers 27 T cell receptor beta chains from one sample sequenced in a study of cytomegalovirus exposure and HLA in healthy donors. The PCR used 60 Vbeta and 13 Jbeta primers. Some clones are missing from TCRdb's copy, which holds only in-frame ones; the method was immunoSEQ multiplex PCR. The sample has about 200,000 clones; the top ten hold about 1%. What was sequenced was PBMCs. These receptors were obtained from a girl aged 2 to 9 in good health and CMV-seropositive.

This CDR3 reads CASSKDRHTPYEQYF. The CDR3, as DNA: TGTGCCAGCAGCAAGGACAGACACACCCCTTACGAGCAGTACTTC. This chain joins TRBV21-1 and TRBJ2-7; TRBD1 is taken as the D call from the table, unchecked against the DNA. TRBV21-1 represents a pseudogene. There are 15 residues in the CDR3.

The chain recombines TRBV4-2 with TRBJ2-3; D not resolved. The CDR3 is made up of 16 amino acids. Germline values: CDR1 LGHNA, CDR2 YNFKEQ. The V end lost 4 bases, the J end lost 3 bases, and 17 bases lay between the germline ends. As DNA, the CDR3 is TGTGCCAGCAGCCCCGCATCGGTCGAGAGGACAGATACGCAGTATTTT. Translation: CASSPASVERTDTQYF.

The chain recombines TRBV11-1 with TRBJ2-7, with D perhaps matching TRBD1 (6 bases). V lost 5 bases to trimming and J lost 4 bases, with 9 bases between them. The CDR3 length is 12 residues. Germline assignment: CDR1 SGHAT and CDR2 FQDESV (reference sequence). This chain's CDR3 is CASSPQGYEQYF. Written as DNA, the CDR3 is TGTGCCAGCAGCCCACAGGGATACGAGCAGTACTTC.

The J gene is TRBJ1-1, the V gene TRBV7-2; maybe TRBD1 (6 bases). The CDR3 runs 17 residues. Germline V gene sequence: CDR1 SGHTA, CDR2 FQGNSA. V was pared by 3 bases and J by 9 bases, with 26 bases between. The CDR3 bases are TGTGCCAGCAGCTTGGAACCCCCAAGGGGGTTTGGCCTCAAAGCTTTCTTT. Translation gives CASSLEPPRGFGLKAFF. Filled out from reference TRBV7-2 and TRBJ1-1, the complete variable domain reads GAGVSQSPSNKVTEKGKDVELRCDPISGHTALYWYRQSLGQGLEFLIYFQGNSAPDKSGLPSDRFSAERTGGSVSTLTIQRTQQEDSAVYLCASSLEPPRGFGLKAFFGQGTRLTVV.

The CDR3 region is CASRRDSHYEQYF. The CDR3 DNA reads as TGCGCCAGCAGGCGGGACAGCCACTACGAGCAGTACTTC. This sequence joins TRBV5-1 and TRBJ2-7; weak D call: TRBD1 (7 bases). With 5 bases removed from V and 3 bases from J, the gap between germline ends came to 12 bases. The germline V gene has CDR1 SGHRS and CDR2 YFSETQ. The CDR3 has 13 residues.

J is TRBJ1-1 and V is TRBV28; D is possibly TRBD1 (5 bases). The V end was cut by 7 bases, the J end by 9 bases, with 21 bases between. The CDR3 length is 14 residues. Germline CDR1 reads MDHEN; CDR2 reads SYDVKM. CDR3 sequence (DNA): TGTGCCAGCACCCAACCCGACAGTTTGACCCAAGCTTTCTTT. This translates into CASTQPDSLTQAFF. Full variable domain (rest looked up from reference TRBV28 and TRBJ1-1): DVKVTQSSRYLVKRTGEKVFLECVQDMDHENMFWYRQDPGLGLRLIYFSYDVKMKEKGDIPEGYSVSREKKERFSLILESASTNQTSMYLCASTQPDSLTQAFFGQGTRLTVV.

The V and J genes are TRBV28 and TRBJ1-2, with TRBD1 identical over 7 bases. CDR1 is MDHEN and CDR2 is SYDVKM in the germline V gene. CDR3 size: 14 residues. With V trimmed by 7 bases and J by 2 bases, 7 bases remained unmatched. The CDR3 is CASIDRDPNYGYTF. CDR3 DNA sequence: TGTGCCAGCATTGACAGGGACCCCAACTATGGCTACACCTTC.

The chain employs TRBV10-2 and TRBJ1-5; 10 nucleotides match TRBD1. J was trimmed by 6 bases and V by 5 bases; bases with no gene match: 10. Germline V lookup: CDR1 WSHSY, CDR2 SAAADI. The CDR3 contains 16 residues. Here the CDR3 reads CASSKRQGAVSQPQHF. The CDR3 nucleotides are TGCGCCAGCAGTAAGAGACAGGGGGCAGTAAGTCAGCCCCAGCATTTT.

CDR3 in amino acids: CASSLTSGRETQYF. CDR3 in DNA: TGTGCCAGCAGTTTGACTAGCGGGAGAGAGACCCAGTACTTC. The chain couples TRBV27 to TRBJ2-5, with TRBD2 matching 12 bases. The CDR3 covers 14 residues. Unmatched junction bases numbered 0, after V lost 3 bases and J lost 4 bases. Germline CDR1 and CDR2: MNHEY and SMNVEV (reference sequence).

The rearrangement joins TRBV6-1 to TRBJ1-1; 8 nucleotides match TRBD1. Trimming at V came to 6 bases and at J to 1 base, leaving 7 bases not matched to a gene. The CDR3 has 15 residues. Germline-derived CDR1 and CDR2 are MNHNS and SASEGT. CDR3 sequence reads: CASRGFGTGNTEAFF. Here the CDR3 DNA reads TGTGCCAGCAGGGGGTTCGGGACAGGGAACACTGAAGCTTTCTTT.

The chain uses TRBV7-6 and TRBJ1-1, with TRBD1 identical over 10 bases. CDR3 length: 18 amino acids. Germline V gene sequence: CDR1 SGHVS, CDR2 FNYEAQ. J gave up 0 bases and V 4 bases, and 11 bases lay outside the gene matches. CDR3 loop: CASSSGTGDLWVNTEAFF. The CDR3 DNA reads as TGTGCCAGCAGCTCTGGGACAGGGGACCTTTGGGTGAACACTGAAGCTTTCTTT.

The chain is built from TRBV27 and TRBJ2-7, with D unclear. Germline V gene data show CDR1 as MNHEY and CDR2 as SMNVEV (reference sequence). Trimming removed 2 bases from V and 2 bases from J, with 13 bases in between. CDR3 length: 15 amino acids. The CDR3 is CASSLGQWSPYEQYF. CDR3 in DNA: TGTGCCAGCAGTTTAGGTCAGTGGAGTCCCTACGAGCAGTACTTC.

CDR3 sequence reads: CASSLRDRGNEKLFF. CDR3 DNA: TGTGCCAGCTCACTAAGAGACAGGGGGAATGAAAAACTGTTTTTT. The chain combines TRBV18 with TRBJ1-4; 9 bases match TRBD1. V trimming: 4 bases; J trimming: 5 bases; junction bases outside the gene matches: 5. CDR3 size: 15 residues. Germline values: CDR1 KGHSH, CDR2 LQKENI.

The genes are TRBV11-2 and TRBJ2-1; 11 nucleotides line up with TRBD2. The CDR3 contains 17 residues. The V and J ends lost 1 base and 8 bases, in that order; junction bases with no gene match: 10. Looked up from germline, CDR1 is SGHAT and CDR2 is FQNNGV. The CDR3 loop reads CASSLGLTSGRPHEQFF. The CDR3 nucleotides are TGTGCCAGCAGCTTAGGTTTAACTAGCGGGAGACCGCATGAGCAGTTCTTC.

This chain connects TRBV5-1 to TRBJ2-5; D may be TRBD2 (6 bases). Trimming removed 1 base at V and 1 base at J, with 17 bases between. The CDR3 runs to 17 residues. Germline CDR1 SGHRS, CDR2 YFSETQ. CDR3: CASSLPQAGTLQETQYF. The CDR3 nucleotides read TGCGCCAGCAGCTTGCCTCAGGCCGGGACTCTCCAAGAGACCCAGTACTTC. Looking up the rest from reference TRBV5-1 and TRBJ2-5 gives the full variable domain: KAGVTQTPRYLIKTRGQQVTLSCSPISGHRSVSWYQQTPGQGLQFLFEYFSETQRNKGNFPGRFSGRQFSNSRSEMNVSTLELGDSALYLCASSLPQAGTLQETQYFGPGTRLLVL.

This chain uses TRBV14 with TRBJ2-3; 12 bases line up with TRBD2. There are 17 residues in the CDR3. Germline loops: CDR1 SGHDN, CDR2 FVKESK. V gave up 2 bases and J gave up 3 bases; unmatched junction bases: 6. As DNA, the CDR3 is TGTGCCAGCAGCCAAAGACTAGCGGGAGATGGTACAGATACGCAGTATTTT. This encodes CASSQRLAGDGTDTQYF.

The chain is built from TRBV19 and TRBJ1-1; tentatively, D is TRBD1 (5 bases). Germline loops: CDR1 LNHDA, CDR2 SQIVND (reference sequence). This CDR3 has 15 residues. Trimming pared 3 bases from V and 2 bases from J, leaving 13 bases between. The CDR3 sequence: CASSILGEGNTEAFF. Written as DNA, the CDR3 is TGTGCCAGTAGTATCCTAGGGGAAGGAAACACTGAAGCTTTCTTT.

The gene calls are TRBV10-1 and TRBJ2-7; TRBD2 matches at 9 bases. CDR1 WNHNN and CDR2 SYGVQD come from the germline V gene (reference sequence). V was pared by 3 bases and J by 2 bases, with 8 bases of the junction left unmatched. The CDR3 has 16 residues. CDR3: CASSDSRLAETYEQYF. In nucleotides, the CDR3 is TGCGCCAGCAGTGATTCAAGACTAGCGGAGACCTACGAGCAGTACTTC.

Here the CDR3 reads CASRLSGVATDTQYF. CDR3 DNA: TGTGCCAGCAGACTTAGCGGGGTCGCCACAGATACGCAGTATTTT. This sequence joins TRBV7-3 and TRBJ2-3, with 8 bases aligning to TRBD2. Germline-derived CDR1 and CDR2 are SGHTA and FQGTGA. This CDR3 spans 15 amino acids. Trimming removed 6 bases from V and 2 bases from J; junction bases left unmatched: 7.

The J gene is TRBJ2-7, the V gene TRBV2; D is perhaps TRBD2 (6 bases). In germline, CDR1 is SNHLY, CDR2 FYNNEI. The V gene lost 7 bases and the J gene lost 4 bases, with 17 bases spanning the gap. CDR3 length equals 14 residues. Written as DNA, the CDR3 is TGTGCCAGCAAACTTGGAGGGTCTGGATACGAGCAGTACTTC. Translation gives CASKLGGSGYEQYF.

The V call is TRBV4-2, the J call TRBJ1-1; unclear D gene. The V end lost 1 base, the J end lost 0 bases, and 6 bases lay between the germline ends. Germline V lookup: CDR1 LGHNA, CDR2 YNFKEQ. The CDR3 has 14 amino acids. The CDR3 loop is CASSQAGLNTEAFF. The CDR3 DNA sequence: TGTGCCAGCAGCCAAGCGGGGTTGAACACTGAAGCTTTCTTT.

The rearrangement links TRBV28 to TRBJ2-3; the match to TRBD2 covers 10 bases. CDR1 and CDR2 (germline): MDHEN, SYDVKM. Trimming took 8 bases from V and 3 from J; bases not matched to a gene: 8. This CDR3 spans 15 amino acids. The DNA of the CDR3 is TGTGCCAGCGCAGTAGCGGGAGGACTAACAGATACGCAGTATTTT. It specifies CASAVAGGLTDTQYF.

The chain combines TRBV5-4 with TRBJ2-5; a weak D match, TRBD1 (6 bases). The J call is in doubt because the DNA end fits TRBJ2-7 better. Per germline, CDR1 SGHNT and CDR2 YYREEE (reference sequence). This CDR3 is 12 amino acids long. The CDR3 sequence: CASSFGQNEQYF. CDR3 DNA: TGTGCCAGCAGCTTCGGACAGAACGAGCAGTACTTC.

The rearrangement joins TRBV5-6 to TRBJ2-1, with 7 bases that match TRBD1. This CDR3 spans 13 amino acids. Germline V gene sequence: CDR1 SGHDT, CDR2 YYEEEE. Trimming took 4 bases from V and 11 from J; bases not matched to a gene: 9. CDR3 sequence reads: CASSPGTETQQFF. For the CDR3, the DNA is TGTGCCAGCAGCCCCGGGACAGAGACCCAGCAGTTCTTC.

This chain joins TRBV2 and TRBJ1-5; D is perhaps TRBD1 (6 bases). Germline-derived CDR1 and CDR2 are SNHLY and FYNNEI. Trimming removed 10 bases at V and 0 bases at J, with 10 bases between. The CDR3 consists of 13 residues. DNA of the CDR3: TGTGCCACCAGGGGCTATAGCAATCAGCCCCAGCATTTT. Its protein is CATRGYSNQPQHF.

For this clone: One end of the junction does not line up with germline, which may come from a read error. The chain has TRBV13 and TRBJ2-2, with D possibly matching TRBD2 (5 bases). From germline, CDR1 is PRHDT and CDR2 FYEKMQ (reference sequence). CDR3 length: 17 residues. The CDR3: CASSLGRNTPNTGEPFF. For the CDR3, the DNA is TGTGCCAGCAGCTTAGGGCGGAACACCCCCAACACCGGGGAGCCGTTTTTT.

The genes are TRBV19 and TRBJ1-1; no definite D call. The CDR3 is made up of 14 amino acids. The V end was cut by 3 bases, the J end by 0 bases, with 8 bases between. The germline V gene has CDR1 LNHDA and CDR2 SQIVND (reference sequence). The CDR3 region is CASSMVALNTEAFF. CDR3 in DNA: TGTGCCAGTAGTATGGTAGCTTTGAACACTGAAGCTTTCTTT.